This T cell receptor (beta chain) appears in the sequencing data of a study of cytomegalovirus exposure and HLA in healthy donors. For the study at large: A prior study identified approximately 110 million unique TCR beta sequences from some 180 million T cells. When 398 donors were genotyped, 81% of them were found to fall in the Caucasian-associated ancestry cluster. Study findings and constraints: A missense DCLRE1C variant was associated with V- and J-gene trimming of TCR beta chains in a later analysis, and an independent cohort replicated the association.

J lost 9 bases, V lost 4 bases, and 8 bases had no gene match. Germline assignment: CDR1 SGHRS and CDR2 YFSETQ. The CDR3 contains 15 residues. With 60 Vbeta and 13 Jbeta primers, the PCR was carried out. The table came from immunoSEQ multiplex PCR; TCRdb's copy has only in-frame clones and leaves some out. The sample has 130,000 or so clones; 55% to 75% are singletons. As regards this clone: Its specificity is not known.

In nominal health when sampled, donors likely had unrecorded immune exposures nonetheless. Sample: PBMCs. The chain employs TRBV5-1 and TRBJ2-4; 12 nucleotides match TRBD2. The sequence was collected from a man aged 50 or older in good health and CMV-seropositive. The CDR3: CASSQGLAGIAIQYF. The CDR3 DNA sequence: TGCGCCAGCAGCCAAGGACTAGCGGGGATCGCCATTCAGTACTTC. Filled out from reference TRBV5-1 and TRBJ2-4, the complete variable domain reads KAGVTQTPRYLIKTRGQQVTLSCSPISGHRSVSWYQQTPGQGLQFLFEYFSETQRNKGNFPGRFSGRQFSNSRSEMNVSTLELGDSALYLCASSQGLAGIAIQYFGAGTRLSVL.